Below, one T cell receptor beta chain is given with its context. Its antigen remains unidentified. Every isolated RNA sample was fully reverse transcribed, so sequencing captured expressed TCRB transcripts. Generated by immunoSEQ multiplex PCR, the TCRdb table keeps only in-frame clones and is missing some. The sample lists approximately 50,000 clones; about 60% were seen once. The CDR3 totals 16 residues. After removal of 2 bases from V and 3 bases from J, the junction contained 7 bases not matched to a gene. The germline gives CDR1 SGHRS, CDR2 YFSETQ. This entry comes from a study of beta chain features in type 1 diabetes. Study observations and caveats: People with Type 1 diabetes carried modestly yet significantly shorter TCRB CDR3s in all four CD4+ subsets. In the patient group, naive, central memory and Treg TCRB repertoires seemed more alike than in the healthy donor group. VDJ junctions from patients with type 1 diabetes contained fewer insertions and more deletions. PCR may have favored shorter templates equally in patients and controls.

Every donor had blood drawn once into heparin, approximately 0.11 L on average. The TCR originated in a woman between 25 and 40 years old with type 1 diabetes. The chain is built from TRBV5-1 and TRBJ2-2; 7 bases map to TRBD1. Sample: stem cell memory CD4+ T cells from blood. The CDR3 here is CASSLQGPPHTGELFF. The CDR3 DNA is TGCGCCAGCAGCTTACAGGGGCCGCCCCACACCGGGGAGCTGTTTTTT.